This entry describes one T cell receptor (beta chain). This sample stems from a study of shared clonotypes between healthy human individuals. Generated by immunoSEQ multiplex PCR, the TCRdb table keeps only in-frame clones and is missing some. The repertoire consists of about 2.4 million clones, with 90% to 95% occurring once and the leading ten covering about 0.38%. V was pared by 4 bases and J by 6 bases, with 11 bases between. This CDR3 spans 13 amino acids. Germline CDR1 and CDR2: SGHRS and YFSETQ. This chain links TRBV5-1 with TRBJ2-1; D might be TRBD2 (5 bases). This TCR derives from a man aged 18 to 29 in good health. Some clones in this sample may be carry-over from other donors' samples. Sequenced material: naive CD4+ T cells from PBMCs. Subset of the sample: CD45RA+ positively selected. The CDR3 DNA follows: TGCGCCAGCAGCAAACTAGTTCGCAATGAGCAGTTCTTC. The encoded protein is CASSKLVRNEQFF.